These 8 T cell receptor beta chains originate from one sample sequenced in a study of human T cells and chemical hapten exposure. Someone pulled total RNA out of unfractionated whole blood. One entry per CDR3 protein results from TCRdb running MiXCR on the 5' RACE reads. Of about 110,000 distinct CDR3 sequences detected, approximately 19% appear once; the ten largest clones hold approximately 3%. These TCRs come from a human donor in good health.

The chain is built from TRBV10-3 and TRBJ2-7; tentatively, D is TRBD2 (5 bases). This CDR3 region has 15 residues. V dropped 11 bases and J dropped 0 bases, with 20 bases sitting between them. Germline V CDR1 and CDR2: ENHRY, SYGVKD. The CDR3 DNA follows: TGTGCCGCCGGCCCTCACGGAGGCCGCTCCTACGAGCAGTACTTC. It translates to CAAGPHGGRSYEQYF.

The chain couples TRBV5-1 to TRBJ2-5; no clear D gene. V was pared by 0 bases and J by 2 bases, with 8 bases between. The length of the CDR3 is 14 residues. CDR1 and CDR2 from the germline V gene are SGHRS and YFSETQ. Here the CDR3 reads CASSLASWQETQYF. In nucleotides, the CDR3 is TGCGCCAGCAGCTTGGCCAGCTGGCAAGAGACCCAGTACTTC.

This chain connects TRBV20-1 to TRBJ2-5, with 9 bases matching TRBD1. Looked up from germline, CDR1 is DFQATT and CDR2 is SNEGSKA (reference sequence). There are 15 residues in the CDR3. V gave up 2 bases and J gave up 5 bases; unmatched junction bases: 9. The CDR3 sequence: CSARFGDRVSETQYF. The DNA for the CDR3 is TGCAGTGCTAGATTCGGGGACAGGGTATCGGAGACCCAGTACTTC.

The J gene is TRBJ1-3, the V gene TRBV6-5; D is undetermined. V lost 6 bases to trimming and J lost 0 bases, with 6 bases between them. Germline V lookup: CDR1 MNHEY, CDR2 SVGAGI. The CDR3 contains 13 residues. The CDR3 DNA sequence: TGTGCCAGCAGGAGGGACTCTGGAAACACCATATATTTT. Its protein product is CASRRDSGNTIYF.

The chain links TRBV29-1 to TRBJ2-7; either TRBD1 or TRBD2 may supply D (5 bases each). This CDR3 is 14 amino acids long. Germline CDR1 reads SQVTM; CDR2 reads ANQGSEA. V lost 1 base to trimming and J lost 0 bases, with 10 bases between them. CDR3 coding DNA: TGCAGCGTTGAAGGAGGGGCCTCCTCCTACGAGCAGTACTTC. Residues: CSVEGGASSYEQYF.

This clonotype showed up just a few times. This chain connects TRBV14 to TRBJ2-6; the match to TRBD1 covers 8 bases. The CDR3 runs 15 residues. V lost 4 bases and J lost 4; bases outside the gene matches: 3. CDR1 and CDR2 (germline): SGHDN, FVKESK. The CDR3 DNA reads TGTGCCAGCAGCCGCAGGGGGCTCGGGGCCAACGTCCTGACTTTC. Its translation is CASSRRGLGANVLTF.

This clonotype was observed a few times. The genes are TRBV7-9 and TRBJ2-3, with 12 bases matching TRBD2. The CDR3 length is 15 residues. Unmatched junction bases numbered 3, after V lost 6 bases and J lost 2 bases. The germline V gene has CDR1 SEHNR and CDR2 FQNEAQ (reference sequence). The CDR3 here is CASSRTSGTTDTQYF. CDR3 nucleotides: TGTGCCAGCAGTCGGACTAGCGGGACCACAGATACGCAGTATTTT.

CDR3 DNA sequence: TGTGCCAGCAGCTTGGACAGTCGAATGAACACTGAAGCTTTCTTT. This translates into CASSLDSRMNTEAFF. The chain carries TRBV5-4 and TRBJ1-1, with D uncertain. V was cut by 0 bases and J by 0 bases, with 9 bases left in between. CDR1 and CDR2 (germline): SGHNT, YYREEE (reference sequence). This CDR3 has 15 amino acids.